A single T cell receptor (beta chain) is shown here with its context. This clone was found a few times. The antigen this receptor binds is unknown. The input lacks base qualities; no much larger clone sits a single base away. TCR CDR3 regions were amplified from genomic DNA by multiplex PCR using the deep immunoSEQ assay. For each cell subset, the extracted genomic DNA was distributed evenly across all wells of several immunoSEQ 96-well plates, and each plate served as one replicate. For sorted subsets, roughly 200 ng of genomic DNA, equivalent to some 30,000 T cell genomes, went into each replicate PCR. Purified libraries were measured with a Qubit 3.0 fluorometer, size-checked on a Bioanalyzer 2100, and measured again with the KAPA Library Quantification kit. Every immunoSEQ 96-well plate was sequenced on a separate single-read 150-cycle Illumina NextSeq 550 flow cell. The paper's data handling went like this. Because the immunoSEQ output included only junctional sequences and no quality scores, the filtering could not be the same as the filtering used for full-length reads. Sequences were annotated with PyIR, a Python wrapper for IgBLAST v1.9, and V/J genes and CDR3 were assigned using IMGT germline references. Reads were filtered out if the reads had weak V/J assignments (E-value above 1e-6), no CDR3, stop codons, out-of-frame junctions, or ambiguous translated residues. V3J clonotypes were defined as sequences sharing an identical inferred V gene, J gene, and CDR3 amino acid sequence. The percentage overlap between two repertoires was calculated by dividing the number of shared unique clonotypes by the size of the smaller repertoire. Three approaches were used to assess repertoire richness: RTK rarefaction, the Chao1 estimator, and Recon v2.1 estimates of unobserved clonotypes. OLGA was used to compute generation probabilities for all TCRbeta clonotypes that the gDNA method yielded from a handful of donors. Drawn from immuneACCESS, this table holds only the in-frame rearrangements with V and J called that TCRdb kept. Clones are partly lost; checked studies trace under half to an unresolved V gene and leave the rest unexplained. The DNA gave D and trimming, while V, J and clone size come from that table. This sample lists 2 million to 2.5 million clones; 85% to 95% were detected once. The top ten hold about 0.37% of the sample.

The donors were healthy, HIV-negative adults with no recently reported acute infections or vaccinations. Every donor was a Caucasian adult residing in Nashville, Tennessee, USA. CD4+ T cells were enriched by magnetic negative selection; naive cells were then positively selected on CD45RA, and the negative fraction formed the memory subset. After blood collection by leukapheresis, PBMCs were isolated using Ficoll-Histopaque density gradient centrifugation and then cryopreserved in the vapor phase of liquid nitrogen. Purity and quantity of every magnetically sorted T cell population were checked by analytical flow cytometry. Each sorted fraction had its genomic DNA isolated and then quantified by UV absorbance on a Nanodrop 2000c. The data belong to a study of shared clonotypes between healthy human individuals (TCRdb year 2020). As for the study more broadly: Three men and a couple of women, aged 18 to 49 years, made up the cohort. For each donor, CD4 naive and CD4 memory were each run on three plates, CD8 naive on two plates, and CD8 memory on one plate. To estimate repertoire size and how much clonotypes are shared between individuals, the study performed deep sequencing of blood TCR repertoires from about five healthy adults. Libraries were prepared and TCR repertoires were sequenced by different laboratories using diverse techniques, in order to increase sequencing depth and limit assay-specific biases. Per donor, leukapheresis produced somewhere between about 0.9 and 9.5 billion PBMCs. The paper's findings and limits, for the study overall: Sharing across several donors was observed for about 5% of naive CD4, under 4% of naive CD8, over 2% of memory CD4, and about 0.4% of memory CD8 clonotypes. Only blood was sampled, and tissue TCR repertoires likely differ from those in blood. Even with the large sequencing depth, rarefaction of the sorted-subset datasets indicated that sequencing was incomplete. The small number of donors limited the genetic and exposure-history diversity represented. Clonotypes shared by all four sorted-subset donors showed higher generation probabilities than non-shared clonotypes. Larger estimated clonotype richness was generally found for naive subsets than for memory subsets. Pairwise subsampling led to the expectation that sequencing depth would affect the degree of clonotype sharing among donors.

Sequences SEHNR (CDR1) and FQNEAQ (CDR2) are obtained from the germline V gene (reference sequence). The CDR3 spans 14 residues, from the cysteine through the phenylalanine. The retained sequence is limited to the CDR3, 42 bases, with the frame set at the first base. The V end loses 5 bases and the J end loses 2 bases, and a stretch of 10 bases separates them. The sequence joins TRBV7-9 to TRBJ1-5, with no confidently assigned D gene. This clonotype originated in a young man in good health. Some clones in this sample may be carry-over from other donors' samples. Sequencing used naive CD4+ T cells from PBMCs. This sample's cell subset or site label indicates: CD45RA+ positively selected. DNA sequence: TGTGCCAGCAGCCTTAGCGGGGGCAATCAGCCCCAGCATTTT. Translated, it reads CASSLSGGNQPQHF.